This entry is about one T cell receptor (beta chain). The antigen this receptor binds is unknown. No quality values exist for individual bases; no much larger clone is one base distant. CDR1 SNHLY and CDR2 FYNNEI are derived from the germline V gene. The CDR3 sequence holds 14 residues, the cysteine and phenylalanine included. Only CDR3 DNA is held: 42 bases, read in frame from base 1. Clipping removes 6 bases from V and 1 base from J, with 4 as the unmatched junction base count. Collaborating institutions collected whole blood in K2EDTA tubes following their own protocols. For TCRbeta analysis, collaborators shipped samples in one of three forms: frozen whole blood, isolated PBMCs, or DNA extracted from either of those sample types. The immunoSEQ Assay, a bias-controlled multiplex PCR, was used to amplify TCRbeta CDR3 regions from genomic DNA. The paper's data handling went like this. The number of nucleated cells in each sample was estimated from the amplification of reference gene primers within the assay. Sequence reads were collapsed and filtered to measure the absolute abundance of every unique TCRbeta CDR3 rearrangement. For each sample, productive Simpson clonality was calculated by taking the square root of Simpson's diversity index across productive rearrangements. Entries here come from immuneACCESS through TCRdb and include only in-frame sequences with V and J called. Some clones fail to appear in such tables; in the studies checked, an unresolved V gene covers under half of the shortfall, and the cause of the remainder is unknown. That table furnishes V, J and clone size, whereas the DNA furnished D and trimming. For this sample the table gives over 120,000 clones, of which roughly 80% were detected only once. Roughly 8.6% of the sample is taken by the ten largest.

The data belong to a study of blood T cell repertoires in COVID-19 (dated by TCRdb to the early 2020s). At the level of the whole study: Samples covering the acute and convalescent phases of COVID-19 were provided by collaborators in the United States, Italy and Spain. The material from the prospective study consisted of cDNA or gDNA derived from T cells, B-cell-depleted T cells, or PBMCs. The dataset comprised deeply sampled blood TCRbeta repertoires from subjects exposed to, actively infected with, or recovered from COVID-19. The repertoires were released in a freely available public database meant as a resource for research on the immune response to SARS-CoV-2. Samples came from the ongoing ImmuneRACE study (first 160 participants) plus 1,254 subjects from 6 global collaborators. Nearly every sample came with metadata listing a de-identified subject ID, COVID-19 status, age in years and sex. HLA class I and class II types, where available, came from metadata supplied by the sample provider rather than from assay-based typing. Results the study describes overall, beyond this receptor: The amount of clinical and demographic metadata varied by source and participant and was provided uncurated.

This sequence originates from a woman aged 45-60 years with active or convalescent COVID-19. Recombination linked TRBV2 to TRBJ1-1; 8 junctional bases match TRBD1. Specimen: peripheral blood. The CDR3: CASRSGTGNTEAFF. At the DNA level, the sequence is TGTGCCAGCAGGTCCGGGACAGGGAACACTGAAGCTTTCTTT.